The 12 T cell receptor beta chains below come from one sample, sequenced in a study of shared clonotypes between healthy human individuals. Libraries were prepared by immunoSEQ multiplex PCR; TCRdb keeps only in-frame clonotypes and omits some of them. The profile shows 2,500,000 or so clones, over 85% of them singletons. Material: naive CD4+ T cells sorted from blood. Subset noted: CD45RA+ positively selected. Receptors were obtained from a man aged 18 to 29 in good health.

V and J are TRBV25-1 and TRBJ1-1; D is perhaps TRBD1 (5 bases). Trimming shortened V by 7 bases and J by 5 bases, and 11 bases separated the two germline ends. CDR3 length: 12 residues. CDR1 and CDR2 from the germline V gene are MGHDK and SYGVNS. In DNA, the CDR3 is TGTGCCAGCAAGGACAAGGGGACTGAAGCTTTCTTT. Translation: CASKDKGTEAFF.

The V call is TRBV7-2, the J call TRBJ2-1, with a weak D call TRBD2 (5 bases). CDR1 and CDR2 from the germline V gene are SGHTA and FQGNSA. The CDR3 sequence is 15 residues long. V lost 5 bases, J lost 7 bases, and 18 bases lay in between. The CDR3 bases are TGTGCCAGCAGCCCCGCTGAGCGGCCTAGAAATGAGCAGTTCTTC. It specifies CASSPAERPRNEQFF.

The gene calls are TRBV7-2 and TRBJ1-5; D remains ambiguous. The ends were cut back, 0 bases at V and 4 bases at J, with 10 bases in the middle. Germline loops: CDR1 SGHTA, CDR2 FQGNSA. This CDR3 has 15 amino acids. The CDR3 region has the DNA TGTGCCAGCAGCTTAGCGTATACACTAAATCAGCCCCAGCATTTT. Translation gives CASSLAYTLNQPQHF.

J is TRBJ2-1 and V is TRBV28; 11 bases match TRBD1. The CDR3 extends over 16 amino acids. The germline CDR1 and CDR2 sequences are MDHEN and SYDVKM. With V trimmed by 3 bases and J by 8 bases, 9 bases remained unmatched. The CDR3 spells CASSFPIRTGGHEQFF. The CDR3 bases are TGTGCCAGCAGTTTCCCTATTAGGACAGGGGGCCATGAGCAGTTCTTC.

The V call is TRBV30, the J call TRBJ1-3; the D gene is possibly TRBD1 (6 bases). CDR3 length equals 14 residues. The ends were cut back, 2 bases at V and 1 base at J, with 9 bases in the middle. Germline V gene lookup returns CDR1 GTSNPN and CDR2 SVGIG (reference sequence). CDR3 loop: CAWSLGASGNTIYF. CDR3 nucleotide sequence: TGTGCCTGGAGTCTGGGGGCATCTGGAAACACCATATATTTT.

The chain carries TRBV9 and TRBJ2-5, with 9 bases aligning to TRBD2. J was trimmed by 5 bases and V by 4 bases; bases with no gene match: 9. Germline V gene data show CDR1 as SGDLS and CDR2 as YYNGEE. The CDR3 runs 15 residues. In DNA, the CDR3 is TGTGCCAGCAGCCCAGGGGGACTAGCCGGTGAGACCCAGTACTTC. Encoded protein: CASSPGGLAGETQYF.

The chain has TRBV29-1 and TRBJ1-1, with a weak D call TRBD1 (6 bases). The V gene lost 0 bases and the J gene lost 6 bases, with 14 bases spanning the gap. The germline V gene encodes CDR1 SQVTM and CDR2 ANQGSEA. The CDR3 contains 14 residues. DNA for the CDR3: TGCAGCGTTGAAGATCTCGACAGGAGAGCTGAAGCTTTCTTT. This codes for CSVEDLDRRAEAFF.

The chain carries TRBV9 and TRBJ2-1; 9 nucleotides align to TRBD2. The CDR3 is 15 residues long. From germline, CDR1 is SGDLS and CDR2 YYNGEE. V was pared by 4 bases and J by 6 bases, with 8 bases of the junction left unmatched. The CDR3 DNA is TGTGCCAGCAGCTTACTAGCGGGCAAGACCAATGAGCAGTTCTTC. This codes for CASSLLAGKTNEQFF.

This clone appeared once. The CDR3 sequence is CASSPTSGPGELFF. The CDR3, as DNA: TGCGCCAGCAGCCCGACTAGCGGTCCCGGGGAGCTGTTTTTT. This chain uses TRBV4-3 with TRBJ2-2, with 9 bases aligning to TRBD2. This CDR3 is 14 amino acids long. The germline V gene encodes CDR1 LGHNA and CDR2 YSLEER. Trimming cost V 4 bases and J 6 bases; bases outside gene matches: 3.

V usage is TRBV30 and J usage is TRBJ1-2, with D unresolved. Trimming took off 3 bases at V and 6 bases at J, with 17 bases between the two ends. CDR1 is GTSNPN and CDR2 is SVGIG in the germline V gene (reference sequence). This CDR3 has 14 residues. The CDR3: CAWSRDGKSDGYTF. CDR3 nucleotides: TGTGCCTGGAGCAGAGACGGAAAAAGCGATGGCTACACCTTC. The full variable domain, with the rest looked up from reference TRBV30 and TRBJ1-2, is SQTIHQWPATLVQPVGSPLSLECTVEGTSNPNLYWYRQAAGRGLQLLFYSVGIGQISSEVPQNLSASRPQDRQFILSSKKLLLSDSGFYLCAWSRDGKSDGYTFGSGTRLTVV.

The chain carries TRBV19 and TRBJ1-1; no reliable D call. Trimming removed 5 bases at V and 6 bases at J, with 19 bases between. Germline CDR1 is LNHDA and CDR2 is SQIVND (reference sequence). The CDR3 extends over 15 amino acids. In DNA, the CDR3 is TGTGCCAGTAGTTCCCCGGGGAGGGTTGGGGCTGAAGCTTTCTTT. It yields the protein CASSSPGRVGAEAFF.

The rearrangement uses TRBV7-6 and TRBJ1-5; 9 bases map to TRBD1. The CDR3 is 21 amino acids. The V gene end was trimmed by 5 bases and the J gene end by 0 bases; junction bases not matched to a gene: 20. Per germline, CDR1 SGHVS and CDR2 FNYEAQ. The chain's CDR3 is CASSAPRDRVILAPSNQPQHF. In nucleotides, the CDR3 is TGTGCCAGCAGCGCCCCCCGGGACAGGGTCATTCTTGCGCCTAGCAATCAGCCCCAGCATTTT.